The clone carrying this T cell receptor beta chain occurred once. This sample stems from a study of blood T cell repertoires in COVID-19. The wider study: Acute-phase and convalescent COVID-19 samples originated in the United States, Italy and Spain.

Germline loops: CDR1 SEHNR, CDR2 FQNEAQ (reference sequence). The CDR3 is 15 amino acids. V shed 1 base and J shed 7 bases, with 11 bases lying between them. The table came from immunoSEQ multiplex PCR; TCRdb's copy has only in-frame clones and leaves some out. The sample has 270,000 or so clones, around 89% seen once. This chain joins TRBV7-9 and TRBJ1-6; no firm D call. Sequenced sample: peripheral blood. This clonotype was obtained from a woman in her sixties or seventies with COVID-19, enrolled during active disease. The CDR3 sequence is CASSLVDTPNSPLHF. CDR3 sequence (DNA): TGTGCCAGCAGCTTAGTTGACACCCCCAATTCACCCCTCCACTTT.